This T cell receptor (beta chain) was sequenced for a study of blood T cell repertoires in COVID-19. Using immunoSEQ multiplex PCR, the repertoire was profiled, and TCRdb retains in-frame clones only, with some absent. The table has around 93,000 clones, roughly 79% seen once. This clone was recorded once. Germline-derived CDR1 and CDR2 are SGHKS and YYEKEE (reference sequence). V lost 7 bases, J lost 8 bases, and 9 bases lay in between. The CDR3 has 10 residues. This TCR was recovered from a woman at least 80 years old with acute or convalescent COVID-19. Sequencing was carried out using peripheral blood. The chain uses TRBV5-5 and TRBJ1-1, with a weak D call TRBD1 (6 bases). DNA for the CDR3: TGTGCCAGCTCGAGGGGGGAAGCTTTCTTT. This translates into CASSRGEAFF. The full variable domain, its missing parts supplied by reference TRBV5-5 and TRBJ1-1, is DAGVTQSPTHLIKTRGQQVTLRCSPISGHKSVSWYQQVLGQGPQFIFQYYEKEERGRGNFPDRFSARQFPNYSSELNVNALLLGDSALYLCASSRGEAFFGQGTRLTVV.